Given below is one TCR beta chain in context. This CDR3 comprises 14 residues. Germline values: CDR1 MDHEN, CDR2 SYDVKM. V was clipped by 6 bases and J by 0 bases, with 9 bases between them. Participant-given clinical history determined each cohort assignment. Donors in Cohort 3 counted as recovered after two negative PCRs, clearance, or symptom resolution. This record comes from a study of blood T cell repertoires in COVID-19. Across the whole study: Specimens from acute and convalescent COVID-19 originated in the United States, Italy and Spain. T cells, B-cell-depleted T cells, or PBMCs provided the cDNA or gDNA that served as material.

Measured with immunoSEQ multiplex PCR; TCRdb has only the in-frame clones, and not every one. The sample carries around 300,000 clones, about 90% recorded once. V is TRBV28 and J is TRBJ1-3; D uncertain. Sequencing was done on a sample of PBMCs or T cells enriched from blood (not recorded which). The sequence came from a man aged 25 to 40 who had recovered from COVID-19. The CDR3 loop is CASSEFSSGNTIYF. Written as DNA, the CDR3 is TGTGCCAGCAGCGAATTCAGCTCTGGAAACACCATATATTTT.